The 10 T cell receptor beta chains below were found in one sample sequenced in a study of T cell responses to AZD1222 COVID-19 vaccine. Generated by immunoSEQ multiplex PCR, the TCRdb table keeps only in-frame clones and is missing some. The sample records approximately 120,000 clones, roughly 90% being singletons. The sample here was peripheral blood, taken on day 0 of AZD1222 vaccination. The receptors were gathered from an adult in good health.

This chain connects TRBV10-3 to TRBJ2-7; 8 positions agree with TRBD1. CDR3 length equals 14 residues. CDR1 ENHRY and CDR2 SYGVKD come from the germline V gene. V was clipped by 5 bases and J by 2 bases; unmatched bases: 5. The CDR3 is CAISRTGIPYEQYF. The CDR3 bases are TGTGCCATCAGTAGGACAGGGATCCCCTACGAGCAGTACTTC.

The rearrangement uses TRBV24-1 and TRBJ2-3, with D maybe TRBD1 (6 bases). V was clipped by 9 bases and J by 2 bases, with 11 bases between them. Germline CDR1 KGHDR, CDR2 SFDVKD. The CDR3 is made up of 13 amino acids. CDR3 coding DNA: TGTGCCACCCAGGGGCCAAACACAGATACGCAGTATTTT. It yields the protein CATQGPNTDTQYF.

J is TRBJ2-7 and V is TRBV5-1, with a tentative D call TRBD2 (6 bases). This CDR3 is 13 amino acids long. Germline assignment: CDR1 SGHRS and CDR2 YFSETQ. V lost 7 bases and J lost 2, with 13 bases in between. The chain's CDR3 is CASGLAPTYEQYV. The CDR3 region has the DNA TGCGCCAGCGGCCTAGCGCCTACCTACGAGCAGTACGTC.

The chain is built from TRBV5-4 and TRBJ2-3; 11 bases map to TRBD2. Germline CDR1 SGHNT, CDR2 YYREEE (reference sequence). The CDR3 is 16 residues long. V was clipped by 3 bases and J by 5 bases; unmatched bases: 8. In nucleotides, the CDR3 is TGTGCCAGCAGCTCGTTAGCGGGAGGGCCAGTAGATACGCAGTATTTT. It is translated as CASSSLAGGPVDTQYF.

This clone was picked up a small number of times. V usage is TRBV24-1 and J usage is TRBJ2-1, with TRBD2 as a possible D gene (5 bases). This CDR3 is 13 amino acids long. V lost 6 bases to trimming and J lost 6 bases, with 11 bases between them. Germline CDR1 KGHDR, CDR2 SFDVKD. CDR3 sequence reads: CATSRPGSNEQFF. As DNA, the CDR3 is TGTGCCACCAGTAGACCGGGATCCAATGAGCAGTTCTTC.

J is TRBJ1-1 and V is TRBV7-3; TRBD1 aligns across 7 bases. This CDR3 is built from 14 residues. The V segment lost 5 bases and the J segment 4 bases; nucleotides outside the gene matches: 7. In germline, CDR1 is SGHTA, CDR2 FQGTGA. The CDR3 DNA is TGTGCCAGCAGCGTCTCAGGGGGAGTCACTGAAGCTTTCTTT. As protein: CASSVSGGVTEAFF.

In the case of this clone: Within the sample, other DNA sequences also encode this same CDR3. The V call is TRBV6-2 or TRBV6-3, the J call TRBJ1-1; 10 nucleotides agree with TRBD1. This CDR3 contains 15 residues. Germline CDR1 reads MNHEY; CDR2 reads SVGEGT. The V gene end was trimmed by 6 bases and the J gene end by 1 base; junction bases not matched to a gene: 5. As DNA, the CDR3 is TGTGCCAGCAGCCCCCGGGACAGGGGGAACACTGAAGCTTTCTTT. This sequence encodes CASSPRDRGNTEAFF.

This chain links TRBV29-1 with TRBJ2-1, with D perhaps matching TRBD2 (6 bases). Trimming took 4 bases from V and 9 from J, leaving 10 bases between them. This CDR3 spans 11 amino acids. CDR1 and CDR2 from the germline V gene are SQVTM and ANQGSEA. The CDR3 DNA is TGCAGCGTTGCTAGCGCCCTTGAGCAGTTCTTC. Its translation is CSVASALEQFF.

The rearrangement joins TRBV4-1 to TRBJ1-2, with D unresolved. The CDR3 covers 15 residues. The V gene's germline CDR1 is MGHRA and CDR2 YSYEKL. V lost 0 bases to trimming and J lost 0 bases, with 8 bases between them. The CDR3 region has the DNA TGCGCCAGCAGCCAAGATTTGAGGGCTAACTATGGCTACACCTTC. Protein: CASSQDLRANYGYTF.

J is TRBJ2-1 and V is TRBV9; D is tentatively TRBD1 or TRBD2 (5 bases each). There are 13 residues in the CDR3. Germline V gene data show CDR1 as SGDLS and CDR2 as YYNGEE. V dropped 4 bases and J dropped 6 bases, with 11 bases sitting between them. This CDR3 reads CASSTGRGNEQFF. CDR3 coding DNA: TGTGCCAGCAGCACAGGACGGGGCAATGAGCAGTTCTTC.